Shown below are 24 T cell receptor beta chains from a single sample sequenced in a study of T cell repertoires in cytomegalovirus infection. These TCRs' antigens remain unknown. TCRdb itself ran the reads through MiXCR, one entry per CDR3 protein. The sample has approximately 390,000 distinct CDR3 sequences; 34% are singletons. The material was cultured PBMCs, obtained from culture after CMV antigen stimulation. The receptors originated from a human donor in good health (CMV status not recorded). Some clones in this sample may be carry-over from other donors' samples.

V is TRBV5-1 and J is TRBJ2-3; perhaps TRBD1 as D (5 bases). The CDR3 loop spans 13 amino acids. Trimming took off 4 bases at V and 4 bases at J, with 10 bases between the two ends. Germline values: CDR1 SGHRS, CDR2 YFSETQ. The CDR3 is CASSRGAADTQYF. In DNA, the CDR3 is TGCGCCAGCAGCAGGGGCGCAGCAGATACGCAGTATTTT.

The chain links TRBV27 to TRBJ2-3; a weak D match, TRBD1 (5 bases). V gave up 2 bases and J gave up 2 bases, with 11 bases separating them. Germline V gives CDR1 MNHEY, CDR2 SMNVEV (reference sequence). This CDR3 contains 15 residues. CDR3 coding DNA: TGTGCCAGCAGTTTACGACAGCCACACACAGATACGCAGTATTTT. Its protein is CASSLRQPHTDTQYF.

V usage is TRBV5-5 and J usage is TRBJ2-3, with 8 bases lining up with TRBD1. Germline V gene lookup returns CDR1 SGHKS and CDR2 YYEKEE (reference sequence). V was pared by 4 bases and J by 5 bases, with 24 bases of the junction left unmatched. The CDR3 has 20 residues. In DNA, the CDR3 is TGTGCCAGCAGCCTCCGGACAGGGAGCTTCTATTCTCCTGAGGGAGATACGCAGTATTTT. It encodes CASSLRTGSFYSPEGDTQYF.

This clonotype occurred a few times. The chain links TRBV5-1 to TRBJ2-3, with D tentatively TRBD2 (6 bases). Looked up from germline, CDR1 is SGHRS and CDR2 is YFSETQ. Trimming left V 4 bases short and J 4 bases short, with 16 bases between. The CDR3 runs to 15 residues. The CDR3 here is CASSLTGTFPDTQYF. CDR3 in DNA: TGCGCCAGCAGCCTGACCGGGACTTTCCCAGATACGCAGTATTTT.

The chain uses TRBV20-1 and TRBJ2-1; D is unclear. Germline CDR1 DFQATT, CDR2 SNEGSKA (reference sequence). The CDR3 consists of 12 residues. V lost 3 bases to trimming and J lost 1 base, with 4 bases between them. The CDR3 protein is CSASGSYNEQFF. CDR3 sequence (DNA): TGCAGTGCTAGCGGTTCCTACAATGAGCAGTTCTTC.

V usage is TRBV20-1 and J usage is TRBJ1-1; the D gene is possibly TRBD1 (6 bases). Trimming left V 5 bases short and J 8 bases short, with 12 bases between. The germline gives CDR1 DFQATT, CDR2 SNEGSKA (reference sequence). The CDR3 has 11 residues. The CDR3 protein is CSAFRGWEAFF. CDR3 sequence (DNA): TGCAGTGCTTTCAGGGGTTGGGAAGCTTTCTTT.

This chain links TRBV4-3 with TRBJ2-2; 7 nucleotides agree with TRBD2. The CDR3 extends over 16 amino acids. Germline loops: CDR1 LGHNA, CDR2 YSLEER. The J segment lost 5 bases and the V segment lost 1 base, leaving 7 bases of the junction unmatched. CDR3 sequence: CASSQAAAGVTGELFF. The CDR3 DNA reads TGCGCCAGCAGCCAAGCTGCCGCGGGAGTGACCGGGGAGCTGTTTTTT.

This clonotype was found many times. This chain links TRBV4-3 with TRBJ2-1; D unclear. Germline CDR1 and CDR2: LGHNA and YSLEER. With 8 bases removed from V and 0 bases from J, the gap between germline ends came to 11 bases. The length of the CDR3 is 14 residues. CDR3 region: CASSPRSSYNEQFF. CDR3 DNA: TGCGCCAGCTCTCCTAGGTCCTCCTACAATGAGCAGTTCTTC.

The chain combines TRBV20-1 with TRBJ1-1, with no clear D. The CDR3 is made up of 15 amino acids. Trimming took off 1 base at V and 8 bases at J, with 20 bases between the two ends. CDR1 is DFQATT, CDR2 SNEGSKA, per germline (reference sequence). DNA for the CDR3: TGCAGTGCTAGAGGGATTGAAGCAGGAAACCCCGAAGCTTTCTTT. The encoded protein is CSARGIEAGNPEAFF.

In this sample, this clonotype turned up a few times. The V call is TRBV2, the J call TRBJ1-1, with D hard to call. The V end was cut by 6 bases, the J end by 4 bases, with 15 bases between. The length of the CDR3 is 14 residues. In germline, CDR1 is SNHLY, CDR2 FYNNEI. CDR3 loop: CASRRRFGSTEAFF. Here the CDR3 DNA reads TGTGCCAGCAGGAGGAGGTTCGGGAGCACTGAAGCTTTCTTT. Based on the CDR3 plus reference TRBV2 and TRBJ1-1, the full variable domain is EPEVTQTPSHQVTQMGQEVILRCVPISNHLYFYWYRQILGQKVEFLVSFYNNEISEKSEIFDDQFSVERPDGSNFTLKIRSTKLEDSAMYFCASRRRFGSTEAFFGQGTRLTVV.

The chain carries TRBV7-2 and TRBJ2-5, with 11 bases lining up with TRBD2. CDR1 is SGHTA and CDR2 is FQGNSA in the germline V gene. With V trimmed by 1 base and J by 5 bases, 6 bases remained unmatched. CDR3 length equals 16 residues. The CDR3 DNA follows: TGTGCCAGCAGCTTAGATAGCGGGAGGGCTTGGGAGACCCAGTACTTC. Protein: CASSLDSGRAWETQYF.

Only a few counts were recorded for this clonotype. CDR3 sequence (DNA): TGTGCCAGCAACTCTTTGGACAGGGGCTATGGCTACACCTTC. Translated, it gives CASNSLDRGYGYTF. The chain recombines TRBV7-9 with TRBJ1-2; TRBD1 matches 9 bases. This CDR3 comprises 14 residues. J gave up 4 bases and V 7 bases, and 7 bases lay outside the gene matches. The V gene's germline CDR1 is SEHNR and CDR2 FQNEAQ (reference sequence). Full variable domain (remainder filled in from reference TRBV7-9 and TRBJ1-2): DTGVSQNPRHKITKRGQNVTFRCDPISEHNRLYWYRQTLGQGPEFLTYFQNEAQLEKSRLLSDRFSAERPKGSFSTLEIQRTEQGDSAMYLCASNSLDRGYGYTFGSGTRLTVV.

This clonotype was found a few times. The chain carries TRBV4-3 and TRBJ2-1; TRBD2 aligns across 14 bases. The CDR3 is made up of 15 amino acids. Germline V gene data show CDR1 as LGHNA and CDR2 as YSLEER. The V segment lost 3 bases and the J segment 8 bases; nucleotides outside the gene matches: 3. CDR3: CASSQGLAGVDEQFF. The CDR3 DNA reads TGCGCCAGCAGCCAGGGACTAGCGGGAGTAGATGAGCAGTTCTTC.

V gene TRBV19 combines with J gene TRBJ2-1; tentatively, D is TRBD2 (5 bases). CDR3 length: 15 amino acids. CDR1 is LNHDA, CDR2 SQIVND, per germline (reference sequence). Between the trimmed V and J ends, which lost 2 bases and 0 bases, there was a span of 8 bases. CDR3 sequence (DNA): TGTGCCAGTAGTATAAGGACTGCCTCCTACAATGAGCAGTTCTTC. Its translation: CASSIRTASYNEQFF.

The rearrangement links TRBV6-5 to TRBJ2-1; 10 nucleotides line up with TRBD2. Germline CDR1 reads MNHEY; CDR2 reads SVGAGI. The CDR3 is made up of 14 amino acids. After removal of 2 bases from V and 9 bases from J, the junction contained 4 bases not matched to a gene. CDR3 in amino acids: CASSYTSGVGEQFF. The CDR3 DNA is TGTGCCAGCAGTTACACTAGCGGGGTCGGTGAGCAGTTCTTC.

The rearrangement uses TRBV5-1 and TRBJ1-3, with 8 bases fitting TRBD1. Germline V gene data show CDR1 as SGHRS and CDR2 as YFSETQ. CDR3 length equals 16 residues. Germline trimming cut 0 bases from V and 1 base from J; bases unmatched to any gene: 3. CDR3 region: CASSLGRGLSGNTIYF. The CDR3 DNA reads as TGCGCCAGCAGCTTGGGCAGGGGGCTTTCTGGAAACACCATATATTTT.

The chain employs TRBV7-2 and TRBJ2-7, with D possibly being TRBD1 (7 bases). Germline V gene sequence: CDR1 SGHTA, CDR2 FQGNSA. Trimming removed 5 bases at V and 7 bases at J, with 12 bases between. This CDR3 has 12 residues. This CDR3 reads CASSPTGREQYF. The CDR3 nucleotides read TGTGCCAGCAGCCCGACAGGGAGGGAGCAGTACTTC.

This chain joins TRBV7-2 and TRBJ1-2; D gene ambiguous. V was pared by 5 bases and J by 3 bases, with 4 bases between. CDR1 SGHTA and CDR2 FQGNSA come from the germline V gene. The CDR3 spans 11 residues. CDR3 residues: CASSRDYGYTF. The CDR3 nucleotides read TGTGCCAGCAGCCGGGACTATGGCTACACCTTC.

This clonotype was detected a few times. V gene TRBV19 combines with J gene TRBJ2-7; D possibly corresponds to TRBD2 (6 bases). The CDR3 has 12 residues. Between the trimmed V and J ends, which lost 6 bases and 7 bases, there was a span of 13 bases. Germline CDR1 is LNHDA and CDR2 is SQIVND (reference sequence). The CDR3 reads CASRDSAGEQYV. CDR3 in DNA: TGTGCCAGTAGGGACTCGGCGGGGGAGCAGTACGTC.

The table lists this clonotype with a few counts. The V gene is TRBV12-5, the J gene TRBJ2-1; TRBD2 aligns across 8 bases. From germline, CDR1 is LGHNT and CDR2 FRNRAP. The V gene end was trimmed by 3 bases and the J gene end by 4 bases; junction bases not matched to a gene: 11. This CDR3 region has 17 residues. The CDR3 bases are TGTGCTAGTGGTTTTCTGCCGGGACTAGAAGGATACAATGAGCAGTTCTTC. Its protein is CASGFLPGLEGYNEQFF.

The rearrangement joins TRBV4-3 to TRBJ2-7, with TRBD2 identical over 10 bases. This CDR3 comprises 18 residues. J lost 4 bases, V lost 0 bases, and 12 bases had no gene match. Germline V gives CDR1 LGHNA, CDR2 YSLEER. CDR3 loop: CASSQDLSSGSHQYEQYV. The CDR3 bases are TGCGCCAGCAGCCAAGATTTGTCTAGCGGGAGCCACCAATACGAGCAGTACGTC.

V usage is TRBV6-2 or TRBV6-3 and J usage is TRBJ1-1, with 10 bases lining up with TRBD1. Germline V gene data show CDR1 as MNHEY and CDR2 as SVGEGT. The CDR3 loop spans 14 amino acids. V dropped 8 bases and J dropped 2; count of bases not matched to a gene: 5. CDR3 sequence: CASRTGGRNTEAFF. CDR3 sequence (DNA): TGTGCCAGCCGGACAGGGGGGCGCAACACTGAAGCTTTCTTT.

The chain carries TRBV12-3 or TRBV12-4 and TRBJ2-1; D remains ambiguous. The CDR3 is made up of 12 amino acids. Trimming removed 6 bases at V and 8 bases at J, with 11 bases between. The CDR3 is CASSPRWDEQFF. CDR3 coding DNA: TGTGCCAGCAGCCCCCGGTGGGATGAGCAGTTCTTC.

This clonotype has only a few counts. This chain links TRBV10-3 with TRBJ1-1; tentative D call: TRBD1 (6 bases). The V and J ends lost 8 bases and 0 bases respectively, with 13 bases between them. This CDR3 has 14 residues. Germline CDR1 and CDR2: ENHRY and SYGVKD. CDR3 region: CAISGAGMNTEAFF. The CDR3 DNA is TGTGCCATCTCAGGGGCGGGAATGAACACTGAAGCTTTCTTT.